The clone carrying this T cell receptor beta chain was observed a single time. Original data processing: Estimation of nucleated cell counts was performed using reference gene primer amplification. The method was immunoSEQ multiplex PCR; TCRdb's version includes in-frame clones alone and lacks a portion of them. The DNA gave D and trimming, while V, J and clone size come from that table. The sample contains more than 12,000 clones, roughly 90% of which appear only once. Germline loops: CDR1 SGHAT, CDR2 FQNNGV. The CDR3 length is 13 residues. V lost 8 bases to trimming and J lost 5 bases, with 16 bases between them. The source of the sample is a study of blood T cell repertoires in COVID-19.

The genes are TRBV11-2 and TRBJ2-7; a weak D match, TRBD2 (5 bases). The clonotype was recovered from a human donor in a cohort sampled during active COVID-19. What was sequenced was peripheral blood. In DNA, the CDR3 is TGTGCCAGCCAGGACTCCCGGTGGAACGAGCAGTACTTC. Translated, it gives CASQDSRWNEQYF.